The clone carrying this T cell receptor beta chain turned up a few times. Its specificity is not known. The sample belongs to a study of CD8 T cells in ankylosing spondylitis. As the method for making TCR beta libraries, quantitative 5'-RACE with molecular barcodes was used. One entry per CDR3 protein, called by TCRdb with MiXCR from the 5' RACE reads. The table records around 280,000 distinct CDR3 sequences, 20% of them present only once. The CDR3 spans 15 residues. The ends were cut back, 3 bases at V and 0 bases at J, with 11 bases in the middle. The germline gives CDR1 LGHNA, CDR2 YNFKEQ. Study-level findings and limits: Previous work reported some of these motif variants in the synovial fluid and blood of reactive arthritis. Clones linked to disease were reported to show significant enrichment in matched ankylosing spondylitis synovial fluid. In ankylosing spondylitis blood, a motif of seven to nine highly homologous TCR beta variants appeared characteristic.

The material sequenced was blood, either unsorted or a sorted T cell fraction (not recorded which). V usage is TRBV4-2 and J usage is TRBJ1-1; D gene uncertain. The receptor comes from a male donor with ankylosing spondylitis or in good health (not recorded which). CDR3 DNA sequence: TGTGCCAGCAGCCATGTTCAGAAGTTGAACACTGAAGCTTTCTTT. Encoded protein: CASSHVQKLNTEAFF.